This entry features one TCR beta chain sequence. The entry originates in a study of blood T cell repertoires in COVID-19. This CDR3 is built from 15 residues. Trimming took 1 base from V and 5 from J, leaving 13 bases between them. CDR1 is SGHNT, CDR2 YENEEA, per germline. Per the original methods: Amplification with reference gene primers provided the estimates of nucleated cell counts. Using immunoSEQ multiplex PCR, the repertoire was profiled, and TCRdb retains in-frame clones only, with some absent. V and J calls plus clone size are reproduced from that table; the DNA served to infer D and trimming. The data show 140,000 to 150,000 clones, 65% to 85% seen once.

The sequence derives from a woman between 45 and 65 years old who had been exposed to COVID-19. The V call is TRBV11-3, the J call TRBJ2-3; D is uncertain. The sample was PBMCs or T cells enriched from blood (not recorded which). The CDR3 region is CASSLGSGGRDTQYF. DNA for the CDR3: TGTGCCAGCAGCTTAGGGTCCGGCGGTAGAGATACGCAGTATTTT.